The entry below gives a single T cell receptor (beta chain) sequence along with its context. These data belong to a study of blood T cell repertoires in COVID-19. The method was immunoSEQ multiplex PCR; TCRdb's version includes in-frame clones alone and lacks a portion of them. This sample has over 150,000 clones, with 90% found just once. There are 16 residues in the CDR3. Deletions cut 0 bases from V and 6 bases from J, with 17 bases between. Germline CDR1 LGHNA, CDR2 YSLEER. The sample comprised peripheral blood. The receptor comes from a man aged 45-65 years with acute or convalescent COVID-19. This chain joins TRBV4-3 and TRBJ1-1, with D possibly matching TRBD1 (6 bases). CDR3 protein: CASSQDRSGGASEAFF. In DNA form, the CDR3 reads TGCGCCAGCAGCCAAGATCGCTCGGGGGGCGCGTCTGAAGCTTTCTTT.